The entry below gives a single T cell receptor (beta chain) sequence along with its context. The clone's antigen remains unknown. Base qualities are not at hand, and no much larger clone is one base apart. Counted from cysteine to phenylalanine, this CDR3 has 17 amino acids. The CDR3 DNA has 51 bases and is translated from base 1. The germline V and J ends show losses of 6 bases and 1 base respectively, and no gene match explains 9 bases of the junction. CDR1 is given as SEHNR and CDR2 as FQNEAQ, both from the germline V gene (reference sequence). Moderately to severely active disease, a Clinical Activity Score of at least 3, a NOSPECS grade of at least 4, and a duration under 3 months were present in ophthalmopathy patients. Any patient with an uncontrolled infection, another autoimmune disease, pregnancy or lactation was excluded. Diagnoses relied on clinical symptoms, serum thyroxine and TRAb, thyroid ultrasound and orbital computed tomography. PBMCs were isolated from about 10 ml of fresh peripheral blood by Ficoll-Paque density gradient centrifugation. Trizol reagent was used to extract total RNA, and RNA quality was then checked on an Agilent 2100 Bioanalyzer.

The data were obtained in a study of T cells in Graves' hyperthyroidism and ophthalmopathy (dated by TCRdb to about 2019). Looking at the study overall: Peripheral blood samples were taken at the time of initial diagnosis, prior to any treatment. TCR V-J signatures able to tell the groups apart were searched for in a discovery cohort of 95 or so patients, of whom fewer than 45 had Graves' ophthalmopathy and about 60 had stable Graves' hyperthyroidism. Prospective prediction of ophthalmopathy was tested in an independent validation cohort of 18 to 20 hyperthyroidism patients and roughly 16 patients who later progressed to ophthalmopathy. The 75 to 100 discovery patients were divided at random into training and test sets in a 7:3 ratio. In addition, the study compared T-cell repertoires in thyroid tissue and in blood from 6 or 7 Graves' hyperthyroidism patients. Following sampling, methimazole starting at 30 mg daily was given to hyperthyroidism patients, and high-dose intravenous methylprednisolone was given to ophthalmopathy patients. The paper describes TCR Vbeta CDR3 sequencing of 120 to 150 peripheral blood samples, made up of fewer than 50 ophthalmopathy patients, approximately 76 hyperthyroidism patients and approximately 17 progressor patients. What the research found in general, with its limitations: In cross-validation, a model built on a 13 V-J signature told ophthalmopathy apart from stable hyperthyroidism with about 90% sensitivity and around 84% specificity, and in testing the same model reached 80%/75%. Most expanded thyroid clonotypes (frequency above 0.001) were also detected in blood, a finding suggesting that blood repertoires may reflect thyroid immune responses. No statistical method was used to fix the sample size in advance, and group allocation was not hidden from the investigators. In validation, progression to ophthalmopathy was predicted by the model with approximately 67% sensitivity and roughly 76% specificity, a median of 6.5 months before onset.

The TCR beta CDR3 regions were amplified from the RNA transcripts. The TCR CDR3 was subjected to a first round of RT-PCR using the HTBI primer set and the Qiagen OneStep RT-PCR kit. Libraries were constructed in a second round of multiplex PCR, after which size selection and purification were carried out. Sequencing of the libraries was done on an Illumina HiSeq2000 using paired-end 100 bp reads. As for the original processing: SOAPnuke was used to process the raw data, throwing out any read that contained adapters or uncalled bases, had a mean Phred below 15, or lacked an exact constant-primer or identifier match. COPE v1.2.5 was used to merge the high-quality paired reads, and each unique nucleotide sequence was defined as a clonotype. Clonotypes were aligned to IMGT TRBV, TRBD and TRBJ reference segments using MiTCR v1.1. The analysis was restricted to V-J combinations with a frequency above 0.0001, which together covered 98% to 99.2% of the repertoires. The TCS score was defined as the ratio of F50 (clonal expansion) to E x V (chaos), calculated using BLOSUM62-based TCRdist between CDR3 peptides within each V-J. Welch's t-statistics and random forest reduced around 520 V-J features to 13, which were used in a naive Bayes classifier (R e1071). TCRdb reran the public reads through fastp at Q25 and MiXCR, keeping productive beta chains. One record per CDR3 amino acid sequence lists the most common genes and DNA. These V and J calls rely on TCRdb rather than the paper's analysis. For this sample there are hundreds of thousands of distinct CDR3 sequences; roughly 15% appear just once. The ten biggest clones cover around 13% of the sample.

Source material: blood. The sequence came from a woman aged 50 to 65 with Graves' ophthalmopathy. Recombination connected TRBV7-9 to TRBJ1-1, with 12 bases matching TRBD1. CDR3 loop: CASRNKRDRGQNTEAFF. The bases read TGTGCCAGCAGAAACAAGCGGGACAGGGGGCAGAACACTGAAGCTTTCTTT.